The TCR beta chain described here comes from a study of blood T cells in healthy people across ages. Sample donors were healthy Caucasian individuals that came from Russia, aged roughly 6 to 100. Extracted total RNA amounted to at least 5.5 micrograms for each sample. Whole-study findings and limits: There were more naive CD4+ cells and higher diversity in long-lived donors than in aged donors.

Primed by a sample-barcoded 5' primer and a J-beta primer mix, a second PCR proceeded for 7 to 11 cycles. A template-switch adaptor that had 12 random nucleotides put a tag on each cDNA molecule. A single record per CDR3 protein comes from TCRdb applying MiXCR to the 5' RACE reads. The sample gives about 1.4 million distinct CDR3 sequences, around 55% of which show up once; more than 6% is in the top ten. This clonotype was seen at least ten times. Its antigen is unknown. V was clipped by 6 bases and J by 0 bases, with 19 bases between them. The CDR3 consists of 16 residues. Germline loops: CDR1 DFQATT, CDR2 SNEGSKA (reference sequence).

The specimen was blood. The chain recombines TRBV20-1 with TRBJ2-3; tentative D call: TRBD2 (6 bases). This sequence was found in a young man in good health. The CDR3, as DNA: TGCAGTGCCGTCGTTCGGGCGGGGCATAGCACAGATACGCAGTATTTT. It codes for CSAVVRAGHSTDTQYF.